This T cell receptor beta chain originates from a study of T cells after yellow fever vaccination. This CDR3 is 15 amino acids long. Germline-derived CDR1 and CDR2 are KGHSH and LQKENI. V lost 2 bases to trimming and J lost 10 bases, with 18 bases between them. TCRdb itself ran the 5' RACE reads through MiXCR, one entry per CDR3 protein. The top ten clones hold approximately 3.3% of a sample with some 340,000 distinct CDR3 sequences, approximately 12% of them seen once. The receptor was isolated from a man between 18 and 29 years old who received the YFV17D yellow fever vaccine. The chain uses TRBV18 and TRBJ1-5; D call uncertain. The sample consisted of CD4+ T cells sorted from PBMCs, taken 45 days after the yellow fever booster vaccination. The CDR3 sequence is CASSPLGTARGPQHF. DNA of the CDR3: TGTGCCAGCTCACCATTGGGAACAGCTCGGGGTCCCCAGCATTTT.